The clone carrying this TCR beta chain was observed many times. Its matching antigen is unknown. The authors produced cDNA by 5'RACE using 10-nucleotide random UMIs. From 15-18 subjects, over 170 million TCR-beta sequences were obtained in each sequencing run. TCRdb recomputed calls from the 5' RACE reads with MiXCR, one row per CDR3 protein. The data show roughly 70,000 distinct CDR3 sequences, around 3.9% seen once. The sample belongs to a study of neurological immune-mediated disorders. Findings and caveats of the study: The greatest degree of TCR clonal expansion was observed in HTLV-1-associated myelopathy, with the lowest in multiple sclerosis, below that of healthy controls.

V shed 0 bases and J shed 3 bases, with 10 bases lying between them. The CDR3 length is 15 residues. The germline CDR1 and CDR2 sequences are SEHNR and FQNEAQ (reference sequence). Sequencing was performed on PBMCs. This sequence was found in a man aged 25-45 years with multiple sclerosis. The rearrangement uses TRBV7-9 and TRBJ2-3, with D perhaps matching TRBD2 (7 bases). The CDR3 loop is CASSLAGGRTDTQYF. The DNA of the CDR3 is TGTGCCAGCAGCTTAGCCGGGGGGCGTACAGATACGCAGTATTTT.